These T cell receptor beta chains were read from a single sample in a study of siplizumab effects on memory and regulatory T cells. Sequencing used immunoSEQ multiplex PCR; TCRdb keeps in-frame clones, though not all of them. The sample yields fewer than 20,000 clones, under 55% seen once. Their recognized antigens are unknown. Material: CFSE-low (dividing) CD4+ T cells sorted from an allogeneic mixed lymphocyte reaction. The origin of the receptors is a human donor in good health; the cells came from an allogeneic mixed lymphocyte reaction. Each CDR3 is given with its conserved first and last residue. A D gene is named only where the DNA matches it firmly. The size field is filled for only some rows; it gives once, few, many or a size class.

CDR3 | DNA | V | size | D | J
CASRLLVEDNEQFF | TGCGCCAGCAGGCTTTTAGTTGAAGACAATGAGCAGTTCTTC | TRBV5-1 | - | - | TRBJ2-1
CASSSPGLWETQYF | TGTGCCAGCTCATCTCCGGGACTTTGGGAGACCCAGTACTTC | TRBV18 | many | - | TRBJ2-5
CSVSPGQGKFEQFF | TGCAGCGTCTCGCCGGGACAGGGAAAGTTTGAGCAGTTCTTC | TRBV29-1 | - | TRBD1 | TRBJ2-1
CASSLIQGMNTEAFF | TGTGCCAGCAGCTTGATCCAGGGGATGAACACTGAAGCTTTCTTT | TRBV5-4 | - | - | TRBJ1-1
CASRSSNSPLHF | TGTGCCAGCCGGTCCTCGAATTCACCCCTCCACTTT | TRBV2 | few | - | TRBJ1-6
CASSSLQNTIYF | TGTGCCAGCAGTTCCCTCCAAAACACCATATATTTT | TRBV28 | few | - | TRBJ1-3
CASSLANLIFNYGYTF | TGTGCCAGCAGCTTGGCCAACCTTATCTTTAACTATGGCTACACCTTC | TRBV5-6 | few | - | TRBJ1-2
CASSPSVTSNGYTF | TGTGCCAGCTCACCGTCGGTTACCTCAAATGGCTACACCTTC | TRBV18 | - | - | TRBJ1-2
CASSLPGQSSGNTIYF | TGCGCCAGCAGCCTTCCGGGACAGAGCTCTGGAAACACCATATATTTT | TRBV5-1 | few | TRBD1 | TRBJ1-3
CASSLGQNTEAFF | TGTGCCAGCAGCCTGGGCCAGAACACTGAAGCTTTCTTT | TRBV7-3 | few | - | TRBJ1-1
CASSWTGTQETQYF | TGTGCCAGCAGCTGGACAGGCACCCAAGAGACCCAGTACTTC | TRBV5-5 | few | TRBD1 | TRBJ2-5
CASSQDLGYNSPLHF | TGCGCCAGCAGCCAAGATCTGGGGTATAATTCACCCCTCCACTTT | TRBV4-1 | - | - | TRBJ1-6
CASSLKVGADAEAFF | TGTGCCAGCAGCTTAAAGGTGGGGGCGGATGCTGAAGCTTTCTTT | TRBV11-2 | - | - | TRBJ1-1
CASSQFLRDSPLHF | TGTGCCAGCAGCCAGTTTCTACGGGATTCACCCCTCCACTTT | TRBV7-9 | - | - | TRBJ1-6
CASSLVFGGNSPLHF | TGCGCCAGCAGCTTAGTTTTTGGGGGGAATTCACCCCTCCACTTT | TRBV5-1 | - | - | TRBJ1-6
CASSSGGGVSGNTIYF | TGTGCCAGCAGTTCAGGCGGGGGGGTCTCTGGAAACACCATATATTTT | TRBV28 | few | - | TRBJ1-3
CASSGRGAFGGYTF | TGTGCCAGCAGCGGGAGAGGGGCGTTTGGGGGCTACACCTTC | TRBV9 | - | - | TRBJ1-2
CASSTTGGFTEAFF | TGTGCCAGCAGCACGACAGGGGGCTTCACTGAAGCTTTCTTT | TRBV9 | - | TRBD1 | TRBJ1-1
CASGRVRDPSFYGYTF | TGTGCCAGCGGAAGGGTCAGGGACCCCTCATTCTATGGCTACACCTTC | TRBV28 | - | - | TRBJ1-2
CASSRLWTLQSRANVLTF | TGTGCCAGCTCAAGATTGTGGACTTTACAAAGTCGGGCCAACGTCCTGACTTTC | TRBV18 | - | - | TRBJ2-6
CASSPSGNQETQYF | TGTGCCAGCTCACCTAGCGGGAATCAAGAGACCCAGTACTTC | TRBV18 | - | TRBD2 | TRBJ2-5
CASSYLPGTNYGYTF | TGTGCCAGCAGTTATTTACCAGGCACTAACTATGGCTACACCTTC | TRBV6-9 | - | - | TRBJ1-2
CASSPRQGGIDTQYF | TGTGCCAGTAGTCCCCGACAGGGGGGGATAGATACGCAGTATTTT | TRBV19 | few | TRBD1 | TRBJ2-3
CASSFWRRSDEQYF | TGTGCCAGCAGTTTCTGGCGCCGAAGCGACGAGCAGTACTTC | TRBV28 | - | - | TRBJ2-7
CSVLGHREYNEQFF | TGCAGCGTTTTGGGGCACAGGGAATACAATGAGCAGTTCTTC | TRBV29-1 | - | - | TRBJ2-1
CASSPGGGSQETQYF | TGCGCCAGCAGCCCCGGAGGGGGAAGCCAAGAGACCCAGTACTTC | TRBV5-1 | few | - | TRBJ2-5
CASALGTSSGELFF | TGCGCCAGCGCTCTAGGTACCAGCTCCGGGGAGCTGTTTTTT | TRBV5-1 | - | - | TRBJ2-2
CASSQGIRGANYGYTF | TGCGCCAGCAGCCAAGGGATTCGGGGAGCTAACTATGGCTACACCTTC | TRBV4-1 | - | - | TRBJ1-2
CASSEALLGGGYGYTF | TGTGCCAGCAGTGAAGCGCTTCTCGGGGGAGGCTATGGCTACACCTTC | TRBV6-1 | - | - | TRBJ1-2
CASSLGMNTEAFF | TGCGCCAGCAGCTTGGGGATGAACACTGAAGCTTTCTTT | TRBV5-1 | - | - | TRBJ1-1
CASSFSGGLTDTQYF | TGTGCCAGCAGCTTTAGCGGGGGTCTGACAGATACGCAGTATTTT | TRBV7-2 | few | TRBD2 | TRBJ2-3
CASSLVAGALSEQYF | TGTGCCAGCAGCTTAGTGGCAGGGGCCCTATCGGAGCAGTACTTC | TRBV7-9 | few | - | TRBJ2-7
CSGASRGVDYGYTF | TGCAGCGGGGCGTCCAGGGGCGTCGACTATGGCTACACCTTC | TRBV29-1 | - | - | TRBJ1-2
CASSLNGAGVPGELFF | TGTGCCAGCAGCTTAAATGGTGCGGGGGTACCCGGGGAGCTGTTTTTT | TRBV7-3 | - | TRBD2 | TRBJ2-2
CAISEFPGRETQYF | TGTGCCATCAGTGAGTTTCCAGGGAGGGAGACCCAGTACTTC | TRBV10-3 | few | - | TRBJ2-5
CASNPASGGNTGELFF | TGTGCCAGCAACCCTGCTAGCGGGGGGAACACCGGGGAGCTGTTTTTT | TRBV27 | few | TRBD2 | TRBJ2-2
CATKLAGGNEQFF | TGTGCCACCAAACTGGCAGGGGGCAATGAGCAGTTCTTC | TRBV7-2 | - | TRBD1 | TRBJ2-1